This TCR beta chain was obtained from a study of T-cell memory formation after mild COVID-19. One entry per CDR3 protein, called by TCRdb with MiXCR from the 5' RACE reads. The profile shows around 100,000 distinct CDR3 sequences, over 8.5% of them singletons. There are a few counts of this clonotype. Sequencing was performed on PBMCs or a T cell subset sorted from them (not recorded which). This receptor was taken from a man between 18 and 29 years old who had mild COVID-19 (a few samples of this study predate the infection). Cell type and time point are not known.

The CDR3 nucleotides are TGTGCCAGCAGCCCCGACCTTCGGGAGCCACTTTCGGACTACACCTTC. It specifies CASSPDLREPLSDYTF. The chain carries TRBV5-6 and TRBJ1-2; D not resolved. V gave up 4 bases and J gave up 10 bases, with 26 bases separating them. This CDR3 spans 16 amino acids. Germline CDR1 reads SGHDT; CDR2 reads YYEEEE.